The entry below describes one T cell receptor beta chain. The CDR3 is 15 residues long. Per the germline V gene, CDR1 is WSHSY and CDR2 is SAAADI. Using a J-beta primer mix together with a sample-barcoded 5' primer, a second PCR was run for about 6 to 12 cycles. In TCRdb, the 5' RACE reads were re-called with MiXCR into one record per CDR3 protein. The repertoire consists of about 560,000 distinct CDR3 sequences, with about 28% occurring once and the leading ten covering 3.6%. The data originate from a study of blood T cells in healthy people across ages. These data also formed part of another study, on T cells of mothers and their children.

The sequencing sample was made of blood. The source of this sequence is a boy between 2 and 10 years old in good health. This chain connects TRBV10-2 to TRBJ2-5; TRBD2 matches 11 bases. With the DNA end fitting TRBJ2-1 better, the J assignment may be wrong. In DNA form, the CDR3 reads TGCGCCAGCAGGTTAGCGGGAGGGCCTGACAATGAGCAGTTCTTC. Amino acid sequence: CASRLAGGPDNEQFF.